A selection of T cell receptor beta chains follows, all from one sample in a study of Ad26.COV2.S vaccination and SARS-CoV-2 variants. Some clones are missing from TCRdb's copy, which holds only in-frame ones; the method was immunoSEQ multiplex PCR. The repertoire consists of fewer than 500,000 clones, with 75% to 95% occurring once and the leading ten covering approximately 12%. Material: peripheral blood, obtained in a trial of Ad26.COV2.S vaccine versus placebo. These receptors were taken from a person aged 18-60 years who received the Ad26.COV2.S COVID-19 vaccine or a placebo. CDR3s include the opening cysteine and the closing phenylalanine or tryptophan. Fields, in order: V gene, J gene, D gene, clone size, CDR3 protein, CDR3 DNA. A D gene is named only where the DNA matches it firmly. Size tells how often a clone was seen (once, few, many) or the class of an expanded clone, and some rows leave it out.

V gene: TRBV6-5
J gene: TRBJ1-1
D gene: NA
clone size: NA
CDR3 protein: CASTVYTGSNTEAFF
CDR3 DNA: TGTGCCAGCACCGTCTATACAGGGTCGAACACTGAAGCTTTCTTT

V gene: TRBV7-3
J gene: TRBJ2-1
D gene: NA
clone size: NA
CDR3 protein: CASSLQPSLPSSYNEQFF
CDR3 DNA: TGTGCCAGCAGCTTACAGCCGAGCCTACCGAGCTCCTACAATGAGCAGTTCTTC

V gene: TRBV7-2
J gene: TRBJ1-5
D gene: NA
clone size: few
CDR3 protein: CASSQTSNQPQHF
CDR3 DNA: TGTGCCAGCAGCCAAACGAGCAATCAGCCCCAGCATTTT

V gene: TRBV5-1
J gene: TRBJ2-7
D gene: TRBD1
clone size: NA
CDR3 protein: CASSLVGTGTYEQYF
CDR3 DNA: TGCGCCAGCAGCTTGGTTGGGACAGGGACCTACGAGCAGTACTTC

V gene: TRBV30
J gene: TRBJ2-3
D gene: NA
clone size: NA
CDR3 protein: CAWSFGTDTQYF
CDR3 DNA: TGTGCCTGGAGTTTCGGCACAGATACGCAGTATTTT

V gene: TRBV20-1
J gene: TRBJ2-1
D gene: NA
clone size: NA
CDR3 protein: CSASTFSSYNEQFF
CDR3 DNA: TGCAGTGCTAGTACGTTTAGCTCCTACAATGAGCAGTTCTTC

V gene: TRBV6-5
J gene: TRBJ1-4
D gene: NA
clone size: NA
CDR3 protein: CASSRWGGIEEKLFF
CDR3 DNA: TGTGCCAGCAGTCGCTGGGGTGGCATAGAGGAAAAACTGTTTTTT

V gene: TRBV21-1
J gene: TRBJ1-1
D gene: NA
clone size: NA
CDR3 protein: CAICPTGTQMCAFF
CDR3 DNA: TGTGCCATCTGTCCGACAGGGACCCAAATGTGTGCTTTCTTT

V gene: TRBV7-6
J gene: TRBJ2-1
D gene: TRBD2
clone size: NA
CDR3 protein: CASNSDGRENHNEQFF
CDR3 DNA: TGTGCCAGCAACTCTGACGGGCGGGAGAACCACAATGAGCAGTTCTTC

V gene: TRBV7-9
J gene: TRBJ1-2
D gene: NA
clone size: NA
CDR3 protein: CASSWSRVEGYTF
CDR3 DNA: TGTGCCAGCAGCTGGTCCAGGGTGGAAGGCTACACCTTC

V gene: TRBV5-4
J gene: TRBJ1-1
D gene: NA
clone size: NA
CDR3 protein: CASRGAGRTEAFF
CDR3 DNA: TGTGCCAGCAGGGGGGCAGGTCGCACTGAAGCTTTCTTT

V gene: TRBV21-1
J gene: TRBJ1-1
D gene: NA
clone size: NA
CDR3 protein: CASSKRPGQGARTEAFF
CDR3 DNA: TGTGCCAGCAGCAAGAGGCCGGGACAGGGGGCGAGGACTGAAGCTTTCTTT

V gene: TRBV19
J gene: TRBJ1-2
D gene: TRBD1
clone size: NA
CDR3 protein: CASSPSTGSGYTF
CDR3 DNA: TGTGCCAGTAGTCCTTCGACAGGGTCTGGCTACACCTTC

V gene: TRBV25-1
J gene: TRBJ1-4
D gene: NA
clone size: NA
CDR3 protein: CASSAGRVNEKLFF
CDR3 DNA: TGTGCCAGCAGTGCCGGACGGGTTAATGAAAAACTGTTTTTT

V gene: TRBV5-1
J gene: TRBJ2-1
D gene: NA
clone size: NA
CDR3 protein: CASSLGGEVNEQFF
CDR3 DNA: TGCGCCAGCAGCTTGGGAGGGGAGGTCAATGAGCAGTTCTTC

V gene: TRBV6-5
J gene: TRBJ2-7
D gene: TRBD1
clone size: NA
CDR3 protein: CASNRRDSIYEQYF
CDR3 DNA: TGTGCCAGCAATCGCCGGGACAGTATCTACGAGCAGTACTTC